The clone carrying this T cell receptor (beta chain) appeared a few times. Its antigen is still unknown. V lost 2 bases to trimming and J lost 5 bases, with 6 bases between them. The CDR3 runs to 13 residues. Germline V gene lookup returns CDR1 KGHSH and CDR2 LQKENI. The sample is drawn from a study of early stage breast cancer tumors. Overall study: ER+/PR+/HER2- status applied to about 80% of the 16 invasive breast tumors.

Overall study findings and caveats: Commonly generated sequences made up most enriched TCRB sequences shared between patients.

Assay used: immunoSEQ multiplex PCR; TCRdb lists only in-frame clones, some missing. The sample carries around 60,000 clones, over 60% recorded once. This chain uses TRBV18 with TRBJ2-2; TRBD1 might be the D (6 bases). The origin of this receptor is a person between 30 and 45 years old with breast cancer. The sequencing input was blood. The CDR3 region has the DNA TGTGCCAGCTCACCAAGGGGGACCGGGGAGCTGTTTTTT. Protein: CASSPRGTGELFF. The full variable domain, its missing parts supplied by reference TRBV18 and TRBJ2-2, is NAGVMQNPRHLVRRRGQEARLRCSPMKGHSHVYWYRQLPEEGLKFMVYLQKENIIDESGMPKERFSAEFPKEGPSILRIQQVVRGDSAAYFCASSPRGTGELFFGEGSRLTVL.